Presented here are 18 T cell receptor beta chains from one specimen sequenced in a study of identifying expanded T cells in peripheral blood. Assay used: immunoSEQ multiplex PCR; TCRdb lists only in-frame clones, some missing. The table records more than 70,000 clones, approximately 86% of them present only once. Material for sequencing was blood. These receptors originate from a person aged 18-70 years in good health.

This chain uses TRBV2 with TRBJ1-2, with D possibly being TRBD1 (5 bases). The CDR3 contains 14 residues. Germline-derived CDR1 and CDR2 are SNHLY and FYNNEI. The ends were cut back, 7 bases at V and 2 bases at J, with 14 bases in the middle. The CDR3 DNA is TGTGCCAGCATAAACCCAGGGCGGAACTATGGCTACACCTTC. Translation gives CASINPGRNYGYTF.

CDR3 sequence (DNA): TGTGCCAGCAGTTTCTCCCCGTGGACTGAAGCTTTCTTT. Translated: CASSFSPWTEAFF. The chain links TRBV2 to TRBJ1-1; D gene uncertain. This CDR3 region has 13 residues. Trimming removed 5 bases at V and 5 bases at J, with 12 bases between. CDR1 is SNHLY and CDR2 is FYNNEI in the germline V gene.

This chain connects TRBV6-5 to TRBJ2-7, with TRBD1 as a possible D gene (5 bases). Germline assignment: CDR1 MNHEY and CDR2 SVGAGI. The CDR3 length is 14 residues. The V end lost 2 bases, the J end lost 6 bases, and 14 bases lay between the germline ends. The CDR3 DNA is TGTGCCAGCAGTTACGTCCAGGGCGGTGGCGAGCAGTACTTC. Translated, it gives CASSYVQGGGEQYF.

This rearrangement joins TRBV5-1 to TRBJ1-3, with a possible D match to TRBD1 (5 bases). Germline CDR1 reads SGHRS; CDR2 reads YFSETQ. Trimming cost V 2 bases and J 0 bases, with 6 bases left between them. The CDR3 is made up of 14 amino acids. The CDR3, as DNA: TGCGCCAGCAGCTTTGGGGGCTCTGGAAACACCATATATTTT. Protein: CASSFGGSGNTIYF.

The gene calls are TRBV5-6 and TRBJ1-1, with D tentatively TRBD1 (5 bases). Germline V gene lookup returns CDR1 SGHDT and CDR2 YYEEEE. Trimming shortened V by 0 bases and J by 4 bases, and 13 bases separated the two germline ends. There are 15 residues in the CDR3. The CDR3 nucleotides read TGTGCCAGCAGCTTGGGCGTGTCAGGGACCACTGAAGCTTTCTTT. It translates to CASSLGVSGTTEAFF.

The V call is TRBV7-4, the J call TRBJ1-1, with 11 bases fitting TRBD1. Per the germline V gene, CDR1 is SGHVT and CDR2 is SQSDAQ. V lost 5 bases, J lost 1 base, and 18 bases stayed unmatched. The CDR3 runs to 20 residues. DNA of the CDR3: TGTGCCAGCAGCCCTAATTTTAGGGGACAGGGGGTAAGTCAGAACACTGAAGCTTTCTTT. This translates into CASSPNFRGQGVSQNTEAFF. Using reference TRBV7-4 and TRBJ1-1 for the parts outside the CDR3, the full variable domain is GAGVSQSPRYKVAKRGRDVALRCDSISGHVTLYWYRQTLGQGSEVLTYSQSDAQRDKSGRPSGRFSAERPERSVSTLKIQRTEQGDSAVYLCASSPNFRGQGVSQNTEAFFGQGTRLTVV.

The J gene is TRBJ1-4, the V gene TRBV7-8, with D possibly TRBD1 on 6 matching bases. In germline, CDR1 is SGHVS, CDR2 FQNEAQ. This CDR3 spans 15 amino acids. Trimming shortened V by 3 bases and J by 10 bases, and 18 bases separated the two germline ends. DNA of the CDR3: TGTGCCAGCAGCTTCCTAGGGGGTGAAAGGGGAAAACTGTTTTTT. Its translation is CASSFLGGERGKLFF.

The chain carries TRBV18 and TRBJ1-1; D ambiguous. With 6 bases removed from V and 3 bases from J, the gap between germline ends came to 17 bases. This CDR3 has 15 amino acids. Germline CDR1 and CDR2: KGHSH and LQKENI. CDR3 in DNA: TGTGCCAGCTCGACGGGTCAGTTCGAATACACTGAAGCTTTCTTT. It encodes CASSTGQFEYTEAFF.

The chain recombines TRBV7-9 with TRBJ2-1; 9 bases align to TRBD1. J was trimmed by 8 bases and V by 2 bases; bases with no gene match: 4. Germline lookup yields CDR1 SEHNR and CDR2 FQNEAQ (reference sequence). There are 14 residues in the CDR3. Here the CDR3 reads CASSLRDRVDEQFF. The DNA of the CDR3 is TGTGCCAGCAGCTTACGGGACAGGGTCGATGAGCAGTTCTTC.

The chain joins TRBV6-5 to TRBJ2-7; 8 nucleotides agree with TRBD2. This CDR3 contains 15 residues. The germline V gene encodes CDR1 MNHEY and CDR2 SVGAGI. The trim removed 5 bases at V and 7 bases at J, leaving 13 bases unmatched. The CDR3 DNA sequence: TGTGCCAGCAGTCCCTCGGTCTCCGGGACTAGGGAGCAGTACTTC. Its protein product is CASSPSVSGTREQYF.

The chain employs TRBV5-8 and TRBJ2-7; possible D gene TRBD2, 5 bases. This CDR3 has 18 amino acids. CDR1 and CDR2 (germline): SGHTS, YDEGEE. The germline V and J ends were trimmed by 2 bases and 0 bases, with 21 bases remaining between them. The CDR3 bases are TGTGCCAGCAGCTTTCCCCTACTGGCGGGTTTGTCCTCCTACGAGCAGTACTTC. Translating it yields CASSFPLLAGLSSYEQYF.

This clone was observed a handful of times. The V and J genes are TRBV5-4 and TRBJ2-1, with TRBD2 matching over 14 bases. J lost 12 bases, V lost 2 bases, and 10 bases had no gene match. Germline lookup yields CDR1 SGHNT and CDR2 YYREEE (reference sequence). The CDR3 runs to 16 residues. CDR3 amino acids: CASSFPTSGGASVQFF. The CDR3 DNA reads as TGTGCCAGCAGCTTCCCGACTAGCGGGGGGGCGTCCGTGCAGTTCTTC.

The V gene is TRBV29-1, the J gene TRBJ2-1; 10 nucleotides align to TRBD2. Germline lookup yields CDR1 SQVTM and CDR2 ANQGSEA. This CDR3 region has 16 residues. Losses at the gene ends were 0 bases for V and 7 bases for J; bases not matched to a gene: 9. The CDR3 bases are TGCAGCGTTGAAGATACGTCTAGCGGGGGTGGTAATGAGCAGTTCTTC. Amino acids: CSVEDTSSGGGNEQFF.

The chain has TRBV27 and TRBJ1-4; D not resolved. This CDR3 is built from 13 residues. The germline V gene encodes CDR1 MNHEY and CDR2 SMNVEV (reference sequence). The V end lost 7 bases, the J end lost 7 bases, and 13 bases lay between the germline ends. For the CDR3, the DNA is TGTGCCAGCAAATCGGCTCTCCGTGAAAAACTGTTTTTT. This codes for CASKSALREKLFF.

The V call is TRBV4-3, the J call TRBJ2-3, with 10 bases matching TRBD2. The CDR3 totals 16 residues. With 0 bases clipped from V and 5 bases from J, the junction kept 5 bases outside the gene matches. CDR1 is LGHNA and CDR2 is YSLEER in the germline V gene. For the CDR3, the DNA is TGCGCCAGCAGCCAAGACCAAGCGGGGGGGCTAGATACGCAGTATTTT. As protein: CASSQDQAGGLDTQYF.

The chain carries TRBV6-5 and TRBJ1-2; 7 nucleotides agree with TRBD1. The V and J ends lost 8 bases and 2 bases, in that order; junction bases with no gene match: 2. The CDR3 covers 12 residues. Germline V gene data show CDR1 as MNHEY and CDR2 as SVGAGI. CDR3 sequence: CASRDSNYGYTF. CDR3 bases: TGTGCCAGCCGGGACAGCAACTATGGCTACACCTTC.

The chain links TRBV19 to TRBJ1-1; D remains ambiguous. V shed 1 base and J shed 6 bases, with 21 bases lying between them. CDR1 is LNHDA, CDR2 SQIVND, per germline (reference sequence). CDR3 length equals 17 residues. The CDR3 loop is CASSIAAHLEDGSEAFF. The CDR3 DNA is TGTGCCAGTAGTATAGCGGCCCACCTGGAAGACGGGTCTGAAGCTTTCTTT.

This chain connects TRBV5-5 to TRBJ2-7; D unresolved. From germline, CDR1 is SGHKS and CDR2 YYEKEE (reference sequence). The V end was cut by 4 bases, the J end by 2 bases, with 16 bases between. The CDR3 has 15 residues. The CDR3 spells CASSADTSTTYEQYF. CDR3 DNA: TGTGCCAGCAGCGCAGACACATCCACCACCTACGAGCAGTACTTC.